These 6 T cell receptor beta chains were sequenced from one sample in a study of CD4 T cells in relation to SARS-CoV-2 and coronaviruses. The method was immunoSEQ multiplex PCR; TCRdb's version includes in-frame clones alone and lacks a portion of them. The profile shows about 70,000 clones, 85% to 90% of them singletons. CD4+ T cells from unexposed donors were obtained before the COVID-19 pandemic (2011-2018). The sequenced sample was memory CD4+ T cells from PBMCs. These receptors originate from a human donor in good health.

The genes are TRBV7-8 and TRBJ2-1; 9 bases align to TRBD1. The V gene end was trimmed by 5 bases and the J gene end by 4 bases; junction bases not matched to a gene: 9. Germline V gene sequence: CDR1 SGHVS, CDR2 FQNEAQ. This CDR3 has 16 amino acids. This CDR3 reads CASSKFTGQGYNEQFF. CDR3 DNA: TGTGCCAGCAGCAAATTTACGGGACAGGGATACAATGAGCAGTTCTTC.

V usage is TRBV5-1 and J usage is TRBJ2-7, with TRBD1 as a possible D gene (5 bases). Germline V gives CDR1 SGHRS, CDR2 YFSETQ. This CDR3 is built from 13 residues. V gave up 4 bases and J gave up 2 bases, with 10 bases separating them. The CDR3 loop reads CASSVRETYEQYF. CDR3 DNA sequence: TGCGCCAGCAGCGTCAGGGAAACCTACGAGCAGTACTTC.

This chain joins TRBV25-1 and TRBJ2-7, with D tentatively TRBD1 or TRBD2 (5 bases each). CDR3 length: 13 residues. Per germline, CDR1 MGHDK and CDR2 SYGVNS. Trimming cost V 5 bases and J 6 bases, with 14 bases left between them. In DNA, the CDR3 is TGTGCCAGCAGTTCCGGGACGGCGGCCGAGCAGTACTTC. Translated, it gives CASSSGTAAEQYF.

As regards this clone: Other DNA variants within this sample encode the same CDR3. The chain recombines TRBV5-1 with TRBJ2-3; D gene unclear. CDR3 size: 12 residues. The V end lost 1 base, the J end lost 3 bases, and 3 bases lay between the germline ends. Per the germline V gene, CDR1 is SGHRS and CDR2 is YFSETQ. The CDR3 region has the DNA TGCGCCAGCAGCTTGTCTACAGATACGCAGTATTTT. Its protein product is CASSLSTDTQYF.

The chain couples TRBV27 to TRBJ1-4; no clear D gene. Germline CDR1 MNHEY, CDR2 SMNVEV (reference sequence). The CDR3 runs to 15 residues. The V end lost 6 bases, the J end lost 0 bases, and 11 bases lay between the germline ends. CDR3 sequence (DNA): TGTGCCAGCAGCCCAGATCTCGCAACTAATGAAAAACTGTTTTTT. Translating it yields CASSPDLATNEKLFF.

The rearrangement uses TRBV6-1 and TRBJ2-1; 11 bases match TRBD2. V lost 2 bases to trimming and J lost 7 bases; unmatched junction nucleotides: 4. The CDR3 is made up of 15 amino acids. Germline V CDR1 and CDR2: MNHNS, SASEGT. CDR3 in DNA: TGTGCCAGCAGTGAACCGGGACTAGCGGTTAATGAGCAGTTCTTC. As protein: CASSEPGLAVNEQFF.